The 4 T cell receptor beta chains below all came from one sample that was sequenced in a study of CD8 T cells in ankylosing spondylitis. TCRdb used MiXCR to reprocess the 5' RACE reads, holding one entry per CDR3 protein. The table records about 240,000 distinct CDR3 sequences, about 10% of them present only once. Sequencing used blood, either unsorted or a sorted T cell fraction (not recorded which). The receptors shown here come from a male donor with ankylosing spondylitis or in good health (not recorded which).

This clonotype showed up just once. As DNA, the CDR3 is TGTGCCAGTAGCCTTTCGACTAGCGGGAGGAGAAATGAGCAGTTCTTC. Translation: CASSLSTSGRRNEQFF. The chain is built from TRBV19 and TRBJ2-1; TRBD2 matches 13 bases. Per germline, CDR1 LNHDA and CDR2 SQIVND (reference sequence). CDR3 length: 16 residues. Losses at the gene ends were 6 bases for V and 7 bases for J; bases not matched to a gene: 9.

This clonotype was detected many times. CDR3 in amino acids: CASSDQGWGEQYF. The CDR3 nucleotides read TGCGCCAGCAGCGACCAGGGGTGGGGCGAGCAGTACTTC. The gene calls are TRBV5-1 and TRBJ2-7; maybe TRBD1 (6 bases). The germline V gene encodes CDR1 SGHRS and CDR2 YFSETQ. Between the trimmed V and J ends, which lost 4 bases and 6 bases, there was a span of 14 bases. This CDR3 region has 13 residues. The full variable domain, with the rest looked up from reference TRBV5-1 and TRBJ2-7, is KAGVTQTPRYLIKTRGQQVTLSCSPISGHRSVSWYQQTPGQGLQFLFEYFSETQRNKGNFPGRFSGRQFSNSRSEMNVSTLELGDSALYLCASSDQGWGEQYFGPGTRLTVT.

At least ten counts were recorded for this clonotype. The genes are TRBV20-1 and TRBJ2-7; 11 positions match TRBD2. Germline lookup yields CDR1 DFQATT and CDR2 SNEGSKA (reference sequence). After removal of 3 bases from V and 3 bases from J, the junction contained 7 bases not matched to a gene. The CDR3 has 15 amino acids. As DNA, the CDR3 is TGCAGTGCTAGGGGACTAGCGGTTAGACTCTACGAGCAGTACTTC. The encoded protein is CSARGLAVRLYEQYF.

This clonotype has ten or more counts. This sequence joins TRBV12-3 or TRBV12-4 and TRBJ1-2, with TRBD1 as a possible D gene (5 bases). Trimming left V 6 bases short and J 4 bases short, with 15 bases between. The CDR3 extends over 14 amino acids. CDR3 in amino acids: CASSFGGEGYGYTF. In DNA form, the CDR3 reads TGTGCCAGCAGCTTCGGAGGGGAGGGCTATGGCTACACCTTC.